This TCR beta chain is from a study of CD8+CD57+ T cells in acquired aplastic anemia. Study in general: Around 11 million reads were obtained on average for healthy donor CD4+ cells.

Overall study findings and caveats: Patients and controls were not found to differ significantly in CD8+ Simpson's diversity. Patients and controls shared 25 to 35 CD8+ CDR3 sequences, highly expressed in patients.

The count of this clonotype is one. The antigen is unknown. Genomic DNA, serving as template, underwent TCR beta VDJ and CDR3 profiling. TCRdb reprocessed the reads via MiXCR and lists one record per CDR3 protein. This repertoire shows some 210,000 distinct CDR3 sequences, around 60% found once; its top ten account for 29%. The CDR3 spans 15 residues. V was clipped by 1 base and J by 5 bases; unmatched bases: 10. The germline V gene has CDR1 DFQATT and CDR2 SNEGSKA (reference sequence). V and J are TRBV20-1 and TRBJ2-7; TRBD2 matches 8 bases. This TCR came from a human donor in good health. The sequenced material came from sorted CD4+, CD8+, or CD8+CD57+ T cells (not recorded which) from PBMCs. CDR3 coding DNA: TGCAGTGCTAGAGGGCACGCGGGGGGCAAGAACGAGCAGTACTTC. This gives the protein CSARGHAGGKNEQYF.